This T cell receptor (beta chain) came from a study of T cells in Graves' hyperthyroidism and ophthalmopathy. Study context: Initial diagnosis, before any treatment, was when peripheral blood was collected.

The CDR3 consists of 14 residues. The V and J ends lost 4 bases and 11 bases, in that order; junction bases with no gene match: 12. CDR1 and CDR2 (germline): LGHNA, YNFKEQ. Authors of the study amplified TCR beta CDR3 regions from RNA transcripts. Using the HTBI primer set, a first-round RT-PCR was run on the TCR CDR3. TCRdb called the multiplex PCR reads again in MiXCR, with one record for every CDR3 protein. The sample lists hundreds of thousands of distinct CDR3 sequences; around 15% were seen once. Source material for PBMCs was around 10 ml fresh peripheral blood. What was sequenced was blood. The rearrangement joins TRBV4-2 to TRBJ1-1; 8 nucleotides line up with TRBD1. This TCR was recovered from a woman aged 40 to 50 with Graves' hyperthyroidism. The CDR3 nucleotides are TGTGCCAGCAGCCCCGGACAGGGTGCCCATGGGGCTTTCTTT. Its protein product is CASSPGQGAHGAFF.